These 26 T cell receptor beta chains share one sample of origin, sequenced in a study of cytomegalovirus exposure and HLA in healthy donors. Use of 60 Vbeta and 13 Jbeta primers characterized the PCR. Libraries were prepared by immunoSEQ multiplex PCR; TCRdb keeps only in-frame clonotypes and omits some of them. The sample holds about 95,000 clones, around 79% seen once. Material for sequencing was PBMCs. These receptors were taken from a woman aged 40-49 years in good health and CMV-seronegative.

V gene TRBV10-3 combines with J gene TRBJ2-3; 9 bases map to TRBD2. The V segment lost 2 bases and the J segment 5 bases; nucleotides outside the gene matches: 11. The CDR3 length is 17 residues. Germline CDR1 ENHRY, CDR2 SYGVKD. Written as DNA, the CDR3 is TGTGCCATCAGTGAGCAGCGGGGGGCGACGATTGAAGATACGCAGTATTTT. It is translated as CAISEQRGATIEDTQYF.

The rearrangement uses TRBV6-6 and TRBJ1-4; 7 positions match TRBD1. The trim removed 6 bases at V and 0 bases at J, leaving 1 base unmatched. Per the germline V gene, CDR1 is MNHNY and CDR2 is SVGAGI (reference sequence). The CDR3 length is 14 residues. For the CDR3, the DNA is TGTGCCAGCAGGCAGGGGGCAACTAATGAAAAACTGTTTTTT. Amino acids: CASRQGATNEKLFF.

This clone turned up a few times. The V and J genes are TRBV19 and TRBJ1-2, with D unresolved. This CDR3 is built from 13 residues. Germline V gives CDR1 LNHDA, CDR2 SQIVND (reference sequence). V was clipped by 5 bases and J by 2 bases, with 9 bases between them. Written as DNA, the CDR3 is TGTGCCAGTAGTCGCGTCGAGAACTATGGCTACACCTTC. Translating gives CASSRVENYGYTF.

This chain connects TRBV2 to TRBJ2-7; 8 bases map to TRBD1. J gave up 1 base and V 8 bases, and 10 bases lay outside the gene matches. The CDR3 sequence is 15 residues long. Germline loops: CDR1 SNHLY, CDR2 FYNNEI. This CDR3 reads CASVAGQGPSYEQYF. The CDR3 DNA reads TGTGCCAGCGTAGCCGGACAGGGCCCTTCCTACGAGCAGTACTTC.

Remarks on this clone: The CDR3 does not close with the conserved phenylalanine or tryptophan, likely indicating a read error. The CDR3 spells CASTLRGWEKLFV. CDR3 nucleotide sequence: TGTGCCAGTACCCTGCGGGGATGGGAAAAACTGTTTGTT. The V and J genes are TRBV19 and TRBJ1-4; D is unclear. CDR1 LNHDA and CDR2 SQIVND come from the germline V gene (reference sequence). The CDR3 sequence is 13 residues long. Trimming took 7 bases from V and 8 from J, leaving 14 bases between them.

The V gene is TRBV27, the J gene TRBJ1-1; D remains unclear. The CDR3 length is 13 residues. V lost 2 bases, J lost 8 bases, and 12 bases lay in between. Germline CDR1 reads MNHEY; CDR2 reads SMNVEV (reference sequence). CDR3 nucleotide sequence: TGTGCCAGCAGTTTACCCGGGTTCGGGGAAGCTTTCTTT. Translating it yields CASSLPGFGEAFF.

This chain uses TRBV9 with TRBJ2-7; weak D call: TRBD1 (6 bases). The V and J ends lost 4 bases and 6 bases respectively, with 8 bases between them. Germline assignment: CDR1 SGDLS and CDR2 YYNGEE. The CDR3 has 11 amino acids. Here the CDR3 reads CASSSGVEQYF. CDR3 DNA sequence: TGTGCCAGCAGCTCAGGGGTCGAGCAGTACTTC.

The CDR3 protein is CASSEMLNTEAFF. CDR3 nucleotide sequence: TGTGCCAGCAGTGAAATGCTAAACACTGAAGCTTTCTTT. This chain connects TRBV6-1 to TRBJ1-1; D is ambiguous. This CDR3 is 13 amino acids long. The germline CDR1 and CDR2 sequences are MNHNS and SASEGT. Deletions cut 2 bases from V and 2 bases from J, with 6 bases between.

The genes are TRBV5-6 and TRBJ1-2; D is ambiguous. The CDR3 contains 12 residues. The ends were cut back, 4 bases at V and 5 bases at J, with 9 bases in the middle. Per the germline V gene, CDR1 is SGHDT and CDR2 is YYEEEE. The DNA for the CDR3 is TGTGCCAGCAGCAACAACGGGTATGGCTACACCTTC. Translated: CASSNNGYGYTF.

This clone was found a few times. J is TRBJ2-2 and V is TRBV4-2; 15 nucleotides match TRBD2. The germline V gene encodes CDR1 LGHNA and CDR2 YNFKEQ. The CDR3 sequence is 18 residues long. V lost 0 bases, J lost 5 bases, and 4 bases stayed unmatched. CDR3 region: CASSQDGTSGGPTGELFF. The CDR3 DNA reads as TGTGCCAGCAGCCAAGATGGGACTAGCGGGGGGCCGACCGGGGAGCTGTTTTTT.

This clone was seen a single time. The genes are TRBV7-8 and TRBJ1-1, with TRBD1 as a possible D gene (5 bases). This CDR3 region has 15 residues. The V end lost 5 bases, the J end lost 1 base, and 14 bases lay between the germline ends. Germline values: CDR1 SGHVS, CDR2 FQNEAQ. The CDR3 spells CASSSQTARNTEAFF. As DNA, the CDR3 is TGTGCCAGCAGCAGCCAGACAGCCCGGAACACTGAAGCTTTCTTT.

The chain is built from TRBV30 and TRBJ2-7, with 7 nucleotides matching TRBD2. Per the germline V gene, CDR1 is GTSNPN and CDR2 is SVGIG (reference sequence). The CDR3 is 12 residues long. The ends lost 4 bases at V and 4 bases at J; junction bases unmatched: 4. CDR3 sequence reads: CAWTSGLYEQYF. The CDR3 DNA reads TGTGCCTGGACTAGCGGCTTATACGAGCAGTACTTC.

This clone was picked up a small number of times. In nucleotides, the CDR3 is TGTGCCAGCAGCTCCGGGTTAGGGAGTCCCGGCTACACCTTC. Amino acid sequence: CASSSGLGSPGYTF. This chain uses TRBV7-2 with TRBJ1-2; D call uncertain. CDR1 and CDR2 from the germline V gene are SGHTA and FQGNSA. The CDR3 consists of 14 residues. V lost 4 bases and J lost 8, with 17 bases in between.

This clone occurred a few times. The chain's CDR3 is CSVESEASGSYNEQFF. As DNA, the CDR3 is TGCAGCGTTGAGAGCGAGGCTAGCGGCTCCTACAATGAGCAGTTCTTC. J is TRBJ2-1 and V is TRBV29-1, with 7 nucleotides matching TRBD2. The CDR3 runs to 16 residues. V dropped 3 bases and J dropped 0; count of bases not matched to a gene: 8. Per the germline V gene, CDR1 is SQVTM and CDR2 is ANQGSEA.

The chain links TRBV19 to TRBJ2-5, with D possibly being TRBD2 (6 bases). Trimming cost V 5 bases and J 5 bases, with 18 bases left between them. Germline CDR1 LNHDA, CDR2 SQIVND (reference sequence). The CDR3 spans 15 residues. CDR3 nucleotide sequence: TGTGCCAGTAGTGAAGGGACTTGGGGTGGGGAGACCCAGTACTTC. Its protein is CASSEGTWGGETQYF.

The chain employs TRBV5-1 and TRBJ2-7; 7 nucleotides align to TRBD1. Unmatched junction bases numbered 3, after V lost 4 bases and J lost 2 bases. The CDR3 contains 13 residues. The V gene's germline CDR1 is SGHRS and CDR2 YFSETQ. In DNA form, the CDR3 reads TGCGCCAGCAGCATAGACAGGGCCTACGAGCAGTACTTC. Residues: CASSIDRAYEQYF.

The chain links TRBV6-1 to TRBJ1-1, with TRBD1 matching 8 bases. After removal of 6 bases from V and 5 bases from J, the junction contained 5 bases not matched to a gene. CDR1 is MNHNS, CDR2 SASEGT, per germline. The CDR3 is 13 amino acids. In nucleotides, the CDR3 is TGTGCCAGCAGAGTGACAGGGGCAACTGAAGCTTTCTTT. Translation gives CASRVTGATEAFF.

The chain joins TRBV9 to TRBJ1-1; possibly TRBD1 for D (6 bases). V dropped 4 bases and J dropped 8 bases, with 12 bases sitting between them. The V gene's germline CDR1 is SGDLS and CDR2 YYNGEE. This CDR3 comprises 12 residues. CDR3 loop: CASSFTGREAFF. The CDR3 DNA sequence: TGTGCCAGCAGCTTTACAGGGAGAGAAGCTTTCTTT.

This clone was counted only a few times. This chain joins TRBV4-3 and TRBJ1-5; D is possibly TRBD1 (6 bases). This CDR3 region has 16 residues. Trimming cost V 0 bases and J 3 bases, with 12 bases left between them. CDR1 LGHNA and CDR2 YSLEER come from the germline V gene. The CDR3 region has the DNA TGCGCCAGCAGCCAAGATCGGGAGGGGGTCAATCAGCCCCAGCATTTT. Encoded protein: CASSQDREGVNQPQHF.

The chain joins TRBV9 to TRBJ2-1; tentative D call: TRBD2 (7 bases). With 4 bases removed from V and 3 bases from J, the gap between germline ends came to 14 bases. There are 15 residues in the CDR3. The germline V gene encodes CDR1 SGDLS and CDR2 YYNGEE. The CDR3 DNA reads TGTGCCAGCAGCCCGCGGGGGCCCTACTACAATGAGCAGTTCTTC. This sequence encodes CASSPRGPYYNEQFF.

The CDR3 region has the DNA TGTGCCAGCAGTGAAGGGCGGAGGAACGGGGAGCTGTTTTTT. It is translated as CASSEGRRNGELFF. The chain has TRBV2 and TRBJ2-2; possible D gene TRBD2, 5 bases. Germline-derived CDR1 and CDR2 are SNHLY and FYNNEI. With 1 base removed from V and 7 bases from J, the gap between germline ends came to 10 bases. The CDR3 consists of 14 residues.

This sequence joins TRBV6-1 and TRBJ1-4; possibly TRBD1 for D (5 bases). CDR1 is MNHNS and CDR2 is SASEGT in the germline V gene. The CDR3 is made up of 12 amino acids. Between the trimmed V and J ends, which lost 10 bases and 8 bases, there was a span of 14 bases. The CDR3 nucleotides read TGTGCCACCCAGGGTATAGGCGAAAAACTGTTTTTT. This translates into CATQGIGEKLFF.

The chain joins TRBV5-1 to TRBJ2-7; D is uncertain. Germline values: CDR1 SGHRS, CDR2 YFSETQ. The CDR3 length is 12 residues. Trimming left V 1 base short and J 3 bases short, with 5 bases between. CDR3 sequence: CASSLSRYEQYF. CDR3 coding DNA: TGCGCCAGCAGCTTGTCGCGCTACGAGCAGTACTTC.

Note on this clone: The CDR3 does not end in the conserved phenylalanine or tryptophan, so this is likely a read error. The chain uses TRBV4-1 and TRBJ1-2; 9 nucleotides align to TRBD1. Germline V gene sequence: CDR1 MGHRA, CDR2 YSYEKL. CDR3 length: 14 residues. V shed 3 bases, J shed 5 bases, and the junction held 4 bases outside the gene matches. In DNA, the CDR3 is TGCGCCAGCAGCCAGTTGGACAGGGGTTATGGCTACACCCTC. Amino acids: CASSQLDRGYGYTL.

The chain has TRBV2 and TRBJ2-7; D not resolved. The CDR3 has 14 residues. Trimming stripped 5 bases from V and 3 bases from J, with 14 bases between. Germline CDR1 SNHLY, CDR2 FYNNEI. The CDR3 DNA reads as TGTGCCAGCAGTTTGCTCCCAGGTAACTACGAGCAGTACTTC. Its protein product is CASSLLPGNYEQYF.

This clone showed up just once. V is TRBV12-5 and J is TRBJ1-2; 8 bases match TRBD1. Germline lookup yields CDR1 LGHNT and CDR2 FRNRAP. Trimming at V came to 6 bases and at J to 8 bases, leaving 14 bases not matched to a gene. The CDR3 sequence is 15 residues long. The CDR3 region is CASGGPGGAGWGYTF. The DNA of the CDR3 is TGTGCTAGTGGCGGACCAGGGGGCGCAGGTTGGGGCTACACCTTC.